These 28 T cell receptor beta chains originate from one sample sequenced in a study of human thymus T cells. Resections from corrective heart surgery supplied the thymus tissue. Method: immunoSEQ multiplex PCR; TCRdb's copy keeps in-frame clones and lacks some. The data show tens of thousands of clones, 95% seen once. Sequenced input: thymus tissue. Source of these receptors: a girl under three years old with a congenital heart defect but otherwise immunologically healthy.

V and J are TRBV7-9 and TRBJ2-7; 12 bases match TRBD1. The CDR3 extends over 16 amino acids. The germline V gene encodes CDR1 SEHNR and CDR2 FQNEAQ (reference sequence). The V segment lost 2 bases and the J segment 4 bases; nucleotides outside the gene matches: 6. CDR3 coding DNA: TGTGCCAGCAGCTTACACGGGACAGGGGGCCGTTACGAGCAGTACTTC. As protein: CASSLHGTGGRYEQYF.

The V gene is TRBV25-1, the J gene TRBJ1-6; TRBD1 matches at 8 bases. The CDR3 extends over 16 amino acids. Germline V gives CDR1 MGHDK, CDR2 SYGVNS. V dropped 3 bases and J dropped 5; count of bases not matched to a gene: 6. The CDR3 nucleotides are TGTGCCAGCAGTGAGAAGGGACAGGCAGATAATTCACCCCTCCACTTT. Translated, it gives CASSEKGQADNSPLHF.

V and J are TRBV27 and TRBJ1-6, with 7 positions matching TRBD1. Germline V gives CDR1 MNHEY, CDR2 SMNVEV (reference sequence). V was pared by 6 bases and J by 10 bases, with 9 bases of the junction left unmatched. The CDR3 length is 14 residues. CDR3 residues: CASSPTGVGSPLHF. Written as DNA, the CDR3 is TGTGCCAGCAGCCCCACAGGGGTAGGATCACCCCTCCACTTT.

V gene TRBV7-4 combines with J gene TRBJ2-5; TRBD2 matches 14 bases. The CDR3 totals 19 residues. Germline V gene lookup returns CDR1 SGHVT and CDR2 SQSDAQ. Germline trimming cut 2 bases from V and 2 bases from J; bases unmatched to any gene: 10. The CDR3 DNA sequence: TGTGCCAGCAGCTTACTTCGACTAGCGGGAGGGCTGGGGCAAGAGACCCAGTACTTC. This codes for CASSLLRLAGGLGQETQYF.

J is TRBJ1-5 and V is TRBV28, with unresolved D. Trimming took off 2 bases at V and 2 bases at J, with 13 bases between the two ends. Per germline, CDR1 MDHEN and CDR2 SYDVKM. The CDR3 is made up of 16 amino acids. The CDR3 loop reads CASSLGHPLGNQPQHF. CDR3 sequence (DNA): TGTGCCAGCAGTTTAGGCCACCCGTTGGGCAATCAGCCCCAGCATTTT. The entire variable domain, with the rest obtained from reference TRBV28 and TRBJ1-5, is as follows: DVKVTQSSRYLVKRTGEKVFLECVQDMDHENMFWYRQDPGLGLRLIYFSYDVKMKEKGDIPEGYSVSREKKERFSLILESASTNQTSMYLCASSLGHPLGNQPQHFGDGTRLSIL.

V and J are TRBV5-5 and TRBJ2-1; 10 nucleotides align to TRBD2. J was trimmed by 7 bases and V by 0 bases; bases with no gene match: 7. CDR3 length: 16 residues. Germline V gene sequence: CDR1 SGHKS, CDR2 YYEKEE (reference sequence). Here the CDR3 DNA reads TGTGCCAGCAGCTTGGGTGTAGCGGGAGGTCGAAATGAGCAGTTCTTC. Its translation: CASSLGVAGGRNEQFF.

This chain uses TRBV7-3 with TRBJ1-2; no reliable D call. The CDR3 length is 15 residues. V shed 0 bases and J shed 4 bases, with 12 bases lying between them. Germline V gene lookup returns CDR1 SGHTA and CDR2 FQGTGA. The CDR3, as DNA: TGTGCCAGCAGCTTAACAGGGAGAAGTCTCTATGGCTACACCTTC. Its translation is CASSLTGRSLYGYTF.

The gene calls are TRBV13 and TRBJ2-1; TRBD2 agrees at 10 bases. Germline V CDR1 and CDR2: PRHDT, FYEKMQ (reference sequence). There are 19 residues in the CDR3. J lost 5 bases, V lost 0 bases, and 13 bases had no gene match. The CDR3 spells CASSLGFRGLAGENNEQFF. In nucleotides, the CDR3 is TGTGCCAGCAGCTTAGGCTTTAGGGGTCTAGCGGGAGAGAACAATGAGCAGTTCTTC.

The V call is TRBV6-1, the J call TRBJ1-2, with a tentative D call TRBD1 (5 bases). V was shortened by 4 bases and J by 8 bases, with 20 bases between the two germline ends. Germline values: CDR1 MNHNS, CDR2 SASEGT. This CDR3 comprises 15 residues. CDR3 nucleotide sequence: TGTGCCAGCAGTGGCCCACGGGGGGGGAAAGCGGGCTACACCTTC. It specifies CASSGPRGGKAGYTF.

Only one count was recorded for this clone. The chain joins TRBV18 to TRBJ1-2; a possible D gene is TRBD1 (5 bases). Trimming took 5 bases from V and 3 from J, leaving 13 bases between them. This CDR3 is built from 14 residues. Germline assignment: CDR1 KGHSH and CDR2 LQKENI. CDR3 loop: CASSSRRGDYGYTF. As DNA, the CDR3 is TGTGCCAGCTCATCTCGACGGGGGGACTATGGCTACACCTTC. Drawing the rest from reference TRBV18 and TRBJ1-2, the complete variable domain is NAGVMQNPRHLVRRRGQEARLRCSPMKGHSHVYWYRQLPEEGLKFMVYLQKENIIDESGMPKERFSAEFPKEGPSILRIQQVVRGDSAAYFCASSSRRGDYGYTFGSGTRLTVV.

For this clone: The same CDR3 also results from other DNA sequences found in this sample. The chain employs TRBV28 and TRBJ2-3; D gene ambiguous. V lost 5 bases and J 2 bases, leaving 2 bases between the germline ends. CDR3 length: 11 amino acids. Germline V gene data show CDR1 as MDHEN and CDR2 as SYDVKM. The chain's CDR3 is CASSLTDTQYF. The DNA of the CDR3 is TGTGCCAGCAGTCTCACAGATACGCAGTATTTT.

The chain uses TRBV19 and TRBJ2-1; the D call may be TRBD1 or TRBD2 (5 bases each). This CDR3 has 13 amino acids. Germline loops: CDR1 LNHDA, CDR2 SQIVND (reference sequence). Trimming removed 2 bases from V and 6 bases from J, with 8 bases in between. The CDR3: CASSILRGNEQFF. For the CDR3, the DNA is TGTGCCAGTAGTATATTGAGGGGCAATGAGCAGTTCTTC.

The chain is built from TRBV19 and TRBJ2-1, with a possible D match to TRBD2 (5 bases). This CDR3 is 14 amino acids long. Deletions cut 8 bases from V and 5 bases from J, with 16 bases between. Per the germline V gene, CDR1 is LNHDA and CDR2 is SQIVND (reference sequence). The chain's CDR3 is CASSAGLEDNEQFF. CDR3 DNA sequence: TGTGCCAGTTCCGCAGGACTGGAGGACAATGAGCAGTTCTTC.

V usage is TRBV7-9 and J usage is TRBJ2-1; the match to TRBD2 covers 8 bases. Germline V gene lookup returns CDR1 SEHNR and CDR2 FQNEAQ (reference sequence). CDR3 length equals 14 residues. V shed 2 bases, J shed 9 bases, and the junction held 6 bases outside the gene matches. CDR3 sequence reads: CASSLKAGAAEQFF. CDR3 DNA sequence: TGTGCCAGCAGCTTAAAAGCGGGAGCAGCTGAGCAGTTCTTC.

V usage is TRBV18 and J usage is TRBJ1-2; maybe TRBD1 (6 bases). CDR1 is KGHSH, CDR2 LQKENI, per germline. CDR3 length equals 14 residues. Trimming pared 5 bases from V and 6 bases from J, leaving 16 bases between. CDR3 amino acids: CASSEERGFHGYTF. CDR3 DNA sequence: TGTGCCAGCTCAGAGGAGAGGGGGTTCCATGGCTACACCTTC. Variable domain in full (rest from reference TRBV18 and TRBJ1-2): NAGVMQNPRHLVRRRGQEARLRCSPMKGHSHVYWYRQLPEEGLKFMVYLQKENIIDESGMPKERFSAEFPKEGPSILRIQQVVRGDSAAYFCASSEERGFHGYTFGSGTRLTVV.

V is TRBV19 and J is TRBJ1-4; unclear D gene. V lost 1 base to trimming and J lost 8 bases, with 5 bases between them. This CDR3 has 12 amino acids. The germline CDR1 and CDR2 sequences are LNHDA and SQIVND (reference sequence). For the CDR3, the DNA is TGTGCCAGTAGTATAGTGTCGGAAAAACTGTTTTTT. Protein: CASSIVSEKLFF.

This clone was recorded a few times. The V gene is TRBV2, the J gene TRBJ2-7, with TRBD2 matching 14 bases. CDR1 SNHLY and CDR2 FYNNEI come from the germline V gene. The CDR3 extends over 13 amino acids. V was clipped by 8 bases and J by 3 bases; unmatched bases: 0. The CDR3 DNA reads TGTGCCAGCGGGACTAGCGGGAGCTACGAGCAGTACTTC. It codes for CASGTSGSYEQYF. The whole variable domain, remainder taken from reference TRBV2 and TRBJ2-7, is EPEVTQTPSHQVTQMGQEVILRCVPISNHLYFYWYRQILGQKVEFLVSFYNNEISEKSEIFDDQFSVERPDGSNFTLKIRSTKLEDSAMYFCASGTSGSYEQYFGPGTRLTVT.

The chain joins TRBV5-1 to TRBJ2-7, with 7 bases matching TRBD2. The junction had 8 bases not matched to a gene; V was cut back by 0 bases and J by 2 bases. Germline V gives CDR1 SGHRS, CDR2 YFSETQ. This CDR3 has 16 amino acids. Here the CDR3 reads CASSLAGGTTTYEQYF. DNA of the CDR3: TGCGCCAGCAGCTTGGCGGGTGGGACTACAACCTACGAGCAGTACTTC.

The V call is TRBV11-2, the J call TRBJ2-2; 10 bases are shared with TRBD2. In germline, CDR1 is SGHAT, CDR2 FQNNGV. The CDR3 is 16 residues long. The trim removed 8 bases at V and 2 bases at J, leaving 8 bases unmatched. CDR3 region: CASQDGLADNTGELFF. As DNA, the CDR3 is TGTGCCAGCCAGGACGGACTAGCGGATAACACCGGGGAGCTGTTTTTT.

Concerning this clone itself: One end of the junction fails to match germline, which may point to a read error. V gene TRBV5-1 combines with J gene TRBJ1-2; D uncertain. The CDR3 has 15 residues. Germline V gene sequence: CDR1 SGHRS, CDR2 YFSETQ. CDR3 protein: CASSLVSLSKYGYTF. The CDR3 region has the DNA TGCGCCAGCAGTTTGGTTAGCCTATCAAAATATGGCTACACCTTC.

This chain links TRBV6-1 with TRBJ1-5; maybe TRBD1 (5 bases). The CDR3 loop spans 14 amino acids. Trimming shortened V by 6 bases and J by 5 bases, and 14 bases separated the two germline ends. Germline V gives CDR1 MNHNS, CDR2 SASEGT. DNA for the CDR3: TGTGCCAGCAGGCCGGACACACTCCATCAGCCCCAGCATTTT. It translates to CASRPDTLHQPQHF.

The rearrangement uses TRBV2 and TRBJ1-4; D is ambiguous. Deletions cut 6 bases from V and 4 bases from J, with 9 bases between. CDR1 SNHLY and CDR2 FYNNEI come from the germline V gene. The CDR3 consists of 13 residues. The CDR3 loop is CASRGPYNEKLFF. The CDR3 coding sequence is TGTGCCAGCAGAGGGCCCTATAATGAAAAACTGTTTTTT.

V is TRBV2 and J is TRBJ2-2, with D possibly being TRBD2 (7 bases). Germline CDR1 and CDR2: SNHLY and FYNNEI. V lost 6 bases and J 5 bases, leaving 16 bases between the germline ends. This CDR3 has 15 residues. As DNA, the CDR3 is TGTGCCAGCAGCCTTACAGGGAGGGTAACCGGGGAGCTGTTTTTT. It translates to CASSLTGRVTGELFF.

The chain carries TRBV23-1 and TRBJ2-7; 8 positions agree with TRBD1. TRBV23-1 is an ORF; its function is uncertain. The CDR3 sequence is 14 residues long. Trimming removed 5 bases from V and 5 bases from J; junction bases left unmatched: 8. CDR3 sequence: CASSFPDRADEQYF. The CDR3 region has the DNA TGCGCCAGCAGTTTTCCGGACAGGGCTGACGAGCAGTACTTC.

The rearrangement joins TRBV2 to TRBJ2-5; 7 bases line up with TRBD2. V was clipped by 6 bases and J by 1 base; unmatched bases: 14. This CDR3 contains 17 residues. Germline CDR1 SNHLY, CDR2 FYNNEI. DNA for the CDR3: TGTGCCAGCAGCCTCTCGGTGGCGGGAGCCCTCCAAGAGACCCAGTACTTC. This codes for CASSLSVAGALQETQYF.

The V call is TRBV19, the J call TRBJ2-7, with TRBD1 matching 9 bases. This CDR3 has 15 residues. Per the germline V gene, CDR1 is LNHDA and CDR2 is SQIVND (reference sequence). V shed 5 bases, J shed 7 bases, and the junction held 12 bases outside the gene matches. CDR3 loop: CASSPPPDRGGEQYF. CDR3 DNA sequence: TGTGCCAGTAGTCCTCCCCCTGACAGGGGGGGAGAGCAGTACTTC.

The chain carries TRBV5-1 and TRBJ2-2; D might be TRBD1 (6 bases). Trimming stripped 0 bases from V and 8 bases from J, with 11 bases between. Germline CDR1 and CDR2: SGHRS and YFSETQ. CDR3 length equals 14 residues. CDR3 DNA sequence: TGCGCCAGCAGCTTGGGTCAGGGGCGAGGGGAGCTGTTTTTT. It encodes CASSLGQGRGELFF.

The V gene is TRBV19, the J gene TRBJ2-1; 8 bases are a match to TRBD2. The junction had 16 bases not matched to a gene; V was cut back by 7 bases and J by 8 bases. The germline V gene encodes CDR1 LNHDA and CDR2 SQIVND (reference sequence). This CDR3 is built from 16 residues. CDR3 sequence (DNA): TGTGCCAGTACCCCGGGAGTGGGACTAGGAGATTATGAGCAGTTCTTC. Its protein product is CASTPGVGLGDYEQFF.